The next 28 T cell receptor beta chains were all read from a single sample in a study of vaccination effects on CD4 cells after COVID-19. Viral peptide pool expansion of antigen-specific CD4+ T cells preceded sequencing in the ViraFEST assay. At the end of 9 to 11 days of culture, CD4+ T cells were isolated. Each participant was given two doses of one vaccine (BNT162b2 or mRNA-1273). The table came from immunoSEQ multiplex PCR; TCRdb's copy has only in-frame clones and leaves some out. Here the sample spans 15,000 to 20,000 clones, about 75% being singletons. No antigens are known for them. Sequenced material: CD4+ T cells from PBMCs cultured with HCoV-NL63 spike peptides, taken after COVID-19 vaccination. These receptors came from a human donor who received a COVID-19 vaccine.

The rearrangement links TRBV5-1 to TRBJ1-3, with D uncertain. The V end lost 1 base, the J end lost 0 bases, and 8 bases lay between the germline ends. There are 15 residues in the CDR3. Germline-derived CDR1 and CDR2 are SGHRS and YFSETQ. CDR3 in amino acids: CASSLQGSSGNTIYF. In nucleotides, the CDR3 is TGCGCCAGCAGCTTGCAAGGTAGCTCTGGAAACACCATATATTTT.

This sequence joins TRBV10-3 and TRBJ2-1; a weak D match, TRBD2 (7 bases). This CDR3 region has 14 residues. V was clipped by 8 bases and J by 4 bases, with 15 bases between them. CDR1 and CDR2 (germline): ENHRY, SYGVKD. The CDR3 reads CAIGGARSYNEQFF. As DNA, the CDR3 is TGTGCCATCGGGGGGGCCCGGTCTTACAATGAGCAGTTCTTC.

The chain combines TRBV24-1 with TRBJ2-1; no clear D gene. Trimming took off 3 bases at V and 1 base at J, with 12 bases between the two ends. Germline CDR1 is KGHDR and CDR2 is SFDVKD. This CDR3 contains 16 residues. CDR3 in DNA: TGTGCCACCAGTGATCCCCGGGCCCTATCCTACAATGAGCAGTTCTTC. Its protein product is CATSDPRALSYNEQFF.

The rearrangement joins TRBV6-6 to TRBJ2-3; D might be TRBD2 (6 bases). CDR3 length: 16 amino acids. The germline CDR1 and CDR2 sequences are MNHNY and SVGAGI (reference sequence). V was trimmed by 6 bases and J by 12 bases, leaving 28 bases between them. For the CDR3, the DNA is TGTGCCAGCAGGGAGGGTTTTACCCAAGAGGTCGACTGTCAGTATTTT. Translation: CASREGFTQEVDCQYF.

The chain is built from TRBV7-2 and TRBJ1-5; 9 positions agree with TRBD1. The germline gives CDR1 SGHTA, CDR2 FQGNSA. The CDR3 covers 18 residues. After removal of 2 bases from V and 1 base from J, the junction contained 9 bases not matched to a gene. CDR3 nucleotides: TGTGCCAGCAGCTTATCTGGGACAGGGACGGTAAGCAATCAGCCCCAGCATTTT. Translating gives CASSLSGTGTVSNQPQHF.

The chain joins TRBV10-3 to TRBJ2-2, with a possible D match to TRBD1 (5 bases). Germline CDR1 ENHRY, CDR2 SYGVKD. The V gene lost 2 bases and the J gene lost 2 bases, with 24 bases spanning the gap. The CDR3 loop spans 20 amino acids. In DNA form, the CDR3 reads TGTGCCATCAGTGAGGTTCAGGGTCTACTCAGGGCCAAAAACACCGGGGAGCTGTTTTTT. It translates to CAISEVQGLLRAKNTGELFF.

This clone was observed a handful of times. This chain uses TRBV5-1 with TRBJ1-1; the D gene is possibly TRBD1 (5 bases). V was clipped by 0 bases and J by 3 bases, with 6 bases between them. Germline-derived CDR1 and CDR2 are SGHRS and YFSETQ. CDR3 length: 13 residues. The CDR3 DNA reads TGCGCCAGCAGCTTGGCCAGGGACACTGAAGCTTTCTTT. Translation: CASSLARDTEAFF.

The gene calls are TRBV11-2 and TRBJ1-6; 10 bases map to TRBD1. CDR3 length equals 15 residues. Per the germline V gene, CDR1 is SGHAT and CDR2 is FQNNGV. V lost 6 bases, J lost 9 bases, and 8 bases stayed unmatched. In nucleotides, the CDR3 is TGTGCCAGCAGTCCGGGACAGGGGTTCGGTTCACCCCTCCACTTT. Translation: CASSPGQGFGSPLHF.

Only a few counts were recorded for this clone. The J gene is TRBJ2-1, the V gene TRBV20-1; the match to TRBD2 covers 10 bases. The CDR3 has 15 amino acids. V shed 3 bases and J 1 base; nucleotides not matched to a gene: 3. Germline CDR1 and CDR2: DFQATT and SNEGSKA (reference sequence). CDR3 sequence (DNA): TGCAGTGCTAGTCCTAGCGGGAGATCCTACAATGAGCAGTTCTTC. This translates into CSASPSGRSYNEQFF.

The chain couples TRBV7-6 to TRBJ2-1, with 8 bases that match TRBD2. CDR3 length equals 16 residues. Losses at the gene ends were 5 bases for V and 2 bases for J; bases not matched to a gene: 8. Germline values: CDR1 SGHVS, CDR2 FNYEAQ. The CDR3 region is CASSLGSAGAYNEQFF. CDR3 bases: TGTGCCAGCAGCCTGGGGTCAGCGGGGGCCTACAATGAGCAGTTCTTC.

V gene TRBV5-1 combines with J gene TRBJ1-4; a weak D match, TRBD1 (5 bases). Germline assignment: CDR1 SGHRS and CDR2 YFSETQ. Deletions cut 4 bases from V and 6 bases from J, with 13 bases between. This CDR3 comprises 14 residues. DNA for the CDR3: TGCGCCAGCAGCGACGAGGGGAGGGATGAAAAACTGTTTTTT. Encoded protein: CASSDEGRDEKLFF.

CDR3 protein: CASSQGQGGDTEAFF. The CDR3 DNA reads as TGTGCCAGCAGCCAGGGACAGGGTGGAGACACTGAAGCTTTCTTT. The chain has TRBV4-2 and TRBJ1-1; 9 bases match TRBD1. The CDR3 contains 15 residues. CDR1 LGHNA and CDR2 YNFKEQ come from the germline V gene. The ends lost 3 bases at V and 3 bases at J; junction bases unmatched: 5.

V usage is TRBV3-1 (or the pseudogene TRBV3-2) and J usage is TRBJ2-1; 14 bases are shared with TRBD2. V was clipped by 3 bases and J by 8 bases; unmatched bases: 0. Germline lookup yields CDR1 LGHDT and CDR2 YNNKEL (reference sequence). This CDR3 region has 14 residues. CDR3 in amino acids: CASSQTSGRDEQFF. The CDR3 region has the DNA TGTGCCAGCAGCCAGACTAGCGGGAGGGATGAGCAGTTCTTC.

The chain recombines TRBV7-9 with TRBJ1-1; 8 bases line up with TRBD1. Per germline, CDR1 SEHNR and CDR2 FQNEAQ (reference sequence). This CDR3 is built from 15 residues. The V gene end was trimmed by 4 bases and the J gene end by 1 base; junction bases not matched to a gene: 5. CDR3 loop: CASSSRGRGNTEAFF. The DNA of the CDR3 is TGTGCCAGCAGCTCCAGGGGGCGAGGGAACACTGAAGCTTTCTTT.

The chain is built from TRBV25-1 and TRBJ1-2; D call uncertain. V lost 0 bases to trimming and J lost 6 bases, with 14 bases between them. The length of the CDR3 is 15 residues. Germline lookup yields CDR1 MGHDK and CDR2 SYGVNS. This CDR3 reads CASSEYGGFPDGYTF. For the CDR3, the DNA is TGTGCCAGCAGTGAATATGGAGGGTTCCCGGATGGCTACACCTTC.

The CDR3 coding sequence is TGTGCCAGCAGCCATAGGTCCCCGGCTAGCGGTTCCTACGAGCAGTACTTC. Its translation: CASSHRSPASGSYEQYF. V and J are TRBV3-1 (or the pseudogene TRBV3-2) and TRBJ2-7; 7 bases line up with TRBD2. The CDR3 runs 17 residues. The ends lost 3 bases at V and 1 base at J; junction bases unmatched: 12. Per the germline V gene, CDR1 is LGHDT and CDR2 is YNNKEL (reference sequence).

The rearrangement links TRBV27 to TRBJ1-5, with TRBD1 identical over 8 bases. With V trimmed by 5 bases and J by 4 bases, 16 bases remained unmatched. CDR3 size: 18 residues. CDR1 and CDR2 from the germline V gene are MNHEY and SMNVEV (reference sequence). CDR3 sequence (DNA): TGTGCCAGCAGTCCGAGCTACACAGGGGGTGTTAGTAATCAGCCCCAGCATTTT. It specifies CASSPSYTGGVSNQPQHF.

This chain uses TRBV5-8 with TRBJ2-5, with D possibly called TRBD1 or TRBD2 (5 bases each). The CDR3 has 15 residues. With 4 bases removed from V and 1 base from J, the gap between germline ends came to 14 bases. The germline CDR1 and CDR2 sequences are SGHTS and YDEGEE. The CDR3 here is CASSPGTRPQETQYF. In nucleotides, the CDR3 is TGTGCCAGCAGCCCGGGGACGCGGCCCCAAGAGACCCAGTACTTC.

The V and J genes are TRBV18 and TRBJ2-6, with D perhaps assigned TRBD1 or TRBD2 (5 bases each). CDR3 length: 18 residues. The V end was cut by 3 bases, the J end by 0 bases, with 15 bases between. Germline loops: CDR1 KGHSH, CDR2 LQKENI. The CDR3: CASSPLGVPLSGANVLTF. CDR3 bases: TGTGCCAGCTCACCCCTGGGGGTCCCCCTCTCTGGGGCCAACGTCCTGACTTTC.

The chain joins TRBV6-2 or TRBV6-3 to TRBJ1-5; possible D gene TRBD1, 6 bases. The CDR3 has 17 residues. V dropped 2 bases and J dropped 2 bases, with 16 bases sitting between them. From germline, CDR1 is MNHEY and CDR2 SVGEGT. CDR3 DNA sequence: TGTGCCAGCAGTTACCGGGGAGGGGGTAACGGCAATCAGCCCCAGCATTTT. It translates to CASSYRGGGNGNQPQHF.

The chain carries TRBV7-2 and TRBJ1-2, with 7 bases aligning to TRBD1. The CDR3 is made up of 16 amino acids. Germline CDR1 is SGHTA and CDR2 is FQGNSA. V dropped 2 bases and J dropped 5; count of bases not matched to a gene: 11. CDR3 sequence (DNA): TGTGCCAGCAGCTTAACGGGGCTCGACAGGGCTTATGGCTACACCTTC. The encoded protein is CASSLTGLDRAYGYTF.

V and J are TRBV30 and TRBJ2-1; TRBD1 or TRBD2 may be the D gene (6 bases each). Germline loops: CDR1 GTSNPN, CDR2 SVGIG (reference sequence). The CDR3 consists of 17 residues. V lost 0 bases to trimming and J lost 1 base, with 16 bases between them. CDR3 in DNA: TGTGCCTGGAGTGTACAGGGACTCAAGGATTCCTACAATGAGCAGTTCTTC. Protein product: CAWSVQGLKDSYNEQFF.

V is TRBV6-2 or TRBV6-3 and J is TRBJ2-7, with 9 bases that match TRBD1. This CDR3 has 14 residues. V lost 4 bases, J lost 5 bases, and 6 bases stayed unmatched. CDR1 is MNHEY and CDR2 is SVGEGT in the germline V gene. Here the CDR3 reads CASSSAGTGNEQYF. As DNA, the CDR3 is TGTGCCAGCAGTTCTGCCGGGACAGGGAACGAGCAGTACTTC.

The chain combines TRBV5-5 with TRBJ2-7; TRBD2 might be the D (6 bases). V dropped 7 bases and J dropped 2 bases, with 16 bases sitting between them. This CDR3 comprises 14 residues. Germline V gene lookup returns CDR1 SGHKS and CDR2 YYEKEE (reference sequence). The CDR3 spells CASSSWRVTYEQYF. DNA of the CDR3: TGTGCCAGCTCATCGTGGAGGGTCACCTACGAGCAGTACTTC.

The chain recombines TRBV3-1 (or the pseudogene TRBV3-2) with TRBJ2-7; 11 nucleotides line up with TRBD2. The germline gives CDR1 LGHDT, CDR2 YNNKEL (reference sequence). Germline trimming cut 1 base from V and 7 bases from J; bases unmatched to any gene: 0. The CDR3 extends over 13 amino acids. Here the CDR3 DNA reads TGTGCCAGCAGCCAAGCTAGCGGGAGGGAGCAGTACTTC. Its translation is CASSQASGREQYF.

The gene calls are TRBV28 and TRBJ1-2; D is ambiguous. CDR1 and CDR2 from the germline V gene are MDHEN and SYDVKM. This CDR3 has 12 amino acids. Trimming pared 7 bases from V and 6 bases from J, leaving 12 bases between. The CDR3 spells CASKDISNGYTF. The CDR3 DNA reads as TGTGCCAGCAAAGACATATCTAATGGCTACACCTTC.

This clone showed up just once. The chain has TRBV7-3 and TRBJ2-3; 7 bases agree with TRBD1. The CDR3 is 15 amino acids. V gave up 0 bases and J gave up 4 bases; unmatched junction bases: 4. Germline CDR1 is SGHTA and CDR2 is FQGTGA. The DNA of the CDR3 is TGTGCCAGCAGCTTAACCCGGGACAGTTCAGATACGCAGTATTTT. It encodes CASSLTRDSSDTQYF.

For the CDR3, the DNA is TGTGCCAGCAGCCACCCTGGGAATCAGCCCCAGCATTTT. This translates into CASSHPGNQPQHF. The rearrangement links TRBV3-1 (or the pseudogene TRBV3-2) to TRBJ1-5; D is undetermined. Trimming left V 3 bases short and J 4 bases short, with 7 bases between. CDR3 size: 13 residues. From germline, CDR1 is LGHDT and CDR2 YNNKEL (reference sequence).